This T cell receptor beta chain is from a study of shared clonotypes between healthy human individuals. On the study more broadly: The cohort comprised a couple of women and three men. Their ages spanned 18 to 49 years.

In regard to this clone: As yet, its antigen is unknown.

Study-wide results and limits: Estimated richness values were generally larger in naive subsets than in memory subsets. Represented genetic and exposure-history diversity was restricted by having few donors.

Produced via immunoSEQ multiplex PCR; TCRdb's table is partial and in-frame only. The sample consists of 2 million to 3 million clones, 80% to 95% of them appearing once. The CDR3 runs 16 residues. Trimming pared 0 bases from V and 0 bases from J, leaving 14 bases between. The germline V gene encodes CDR1 SQVTM and CDR2 ANQGSEA. This clonotype was sampled from a man between 18 and 29 years old in good health. Some clones in this sample may be carry-over from other donors' samples. The gene calls are TRBV29-1 and TRBJ1-1, with D hard to call. Material: naive CD4+ T cells from PBMCs. The subset here: CD45RA+ positively selected. CDR3 in DNA: TGCAGCGTTGAAGATCATGGACGGATACTGAACACTGAAGCTTTCTTT. Its translation is CSVEDHGRILNTEAFF.